This T cell receptor beta chain stems from a study of blood T cell repertoires in COVID-19 (dated by TCRdb to between 2020 and 2021). Study-wide context: Samples from collaborators originated in the United States, Italy and Spain and spanned both the acute and convalescent phases of COVID-19. The prospective study material was composed of cDNA or gDNA derived from T cells, B-cell-depleted T cells, or PBMCs. Subjects who had been exposed to COVID-19, were actively infected with it, or had recovered from it provided the deeply sampled blood TCRbeta repertoires that made up the dataset. A freely available public database, intended as a resource for researchers studying the immune response to SARS-CoV-2, is where the repertoires were released. Samples were obtained from the ongoing ImmuneRACE study (first 160 participants) and from 950 to 1,500 subjects provided by 6 global collaborators. Sample metadata almost always included a de-identified subject ID, COVID-19 status, age in years and sex. Where HLA class I and class II types were available, the types were taken from metadata supplied by the sample provider, not from assay-based typing. What the work shows at the level of the full study, not this receptor alone: The amount of clinical and demographic metadata varied by source and participant and was provided uncurated.

The cysteine opens and the phenylalanine closes a CDR3 of 14 amino acids. Left in the record is the CDR3 DNA by itself, 42 bases read in frame from the first base. CDR1 and CDR2, looked up from the germline V gene (reference sequence), are LNHDA and SQIVND. Trimming takes 3 bases off V and 5 bases off J; junction bases not matched to a gene: 7. Each collaborating institution followed its own protocols to collect whole blood in K2EDTA tubes. For TCRbeta analysis, collaborators shipped samples in one of three forms: frozen whole blood, isolated PBMCs, or DNA extracted from either of those sample types. TCRbeta CDR3 regions were amplified from genomic DNA by means of the immunoSEQ Assay, a bias-controlled multiplex PCR. In the authors' own workflow: Within the assay, amplification of reference gene primers was used to estimate how many nucleated cells each sample contained. To quantify the absolute abundance of each unique TCRbeta CDR3 rearrangement, sequence reads were collapsed and filtered. For each sample, productive Simpson clonality was calculated by taking the square root of Simpson's diversity index across productive rearrangements. The immuneACCESS repertoire file appears here via TCRdb, limited to in-frame rearrangements. These files lack a portion of the clones; in checked studies, under half of the deficit traces to unresolved V genes, and the cause of the others is not known. V, J and clone size were drawn from that table, and D and trimming were deduced from the DNA. Recorded for this sample are more than 70,000 clones; around nine tenths of them occurred a single time. The ten largest clones add up to 1% to 1.5% of the sample.

With regard to this clone: Its antigen is unknown. No quality values exist for individual bases; no much larger clone is one base distant.

This receptor was identified in a man older than 75 with active or convalescent COVID-19. Material: peripheral blood. Here the chain combines TRBV19 and TRBJ2-7; TRBD2 agrees with 7 junctional bases. For the CDR3, the sequence is CASSIGGSNDEQYF. The nucleotide sequence is TGTGCCAGTAGTATTGGCGGGAGCAACGACGAGCAGTACTTC.